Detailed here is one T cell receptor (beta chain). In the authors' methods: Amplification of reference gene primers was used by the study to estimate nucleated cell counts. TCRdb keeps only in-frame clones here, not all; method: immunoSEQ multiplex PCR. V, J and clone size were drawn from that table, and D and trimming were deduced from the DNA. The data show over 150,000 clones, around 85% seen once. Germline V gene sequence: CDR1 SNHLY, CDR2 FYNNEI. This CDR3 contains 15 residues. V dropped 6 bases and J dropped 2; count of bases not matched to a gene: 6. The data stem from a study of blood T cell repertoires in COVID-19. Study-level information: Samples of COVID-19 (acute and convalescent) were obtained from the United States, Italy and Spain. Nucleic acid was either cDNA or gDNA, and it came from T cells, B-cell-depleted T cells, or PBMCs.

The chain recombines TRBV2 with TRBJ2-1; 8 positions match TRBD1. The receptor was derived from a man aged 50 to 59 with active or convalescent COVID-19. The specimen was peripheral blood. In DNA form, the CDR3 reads TGTGCCAGCAGCCTCGGACAGGGACCCTACAATGAGCAGTTCTTC. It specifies CASSLGQGPYNEQFF.